This TCR beta chain comes out of a study of T cells after yellow fever vaccination. Study-wide findings and caveats: Overall, a small share of clonotypes was seen in both CD4 and CD8 compartments. Among primary-vaccination clones, most reappeared after the booster, at 96% for CD4 and under 90% for CD8.

Via MiXCR, TCRdb re-called the 5' RACE reads, giving one row per CDR3 protein. The table records 300,000 or so distinct CDR3 sequences, about 4% of them present only once. This clonotype was observed many times. What it binds is unknown. V lost 2 bases to trimming and J lost 0 bases, with 11 bases between them. The CDR3 spans 15 residues. From germline, CDR1 is MNHEY and CDR2 SVGAGI. The material sequenced was PBMCs, taken 5 days after the yellow fever booster vaccination. The V gene is TRBV6-5, the J gene TRBJ2-7, with D possibly TRBD1 on 6 matching bases. The sequence was collected from a man between 18 and 29 years old who received the YFV17D yellow fever vaccine. The CDR3 nucleotides read TGTGCCAGCAGTTACATTACAGGGCCCTCCTACGAGCAGTACTTC. It yields the protein CASSYITGPSYEQYF.